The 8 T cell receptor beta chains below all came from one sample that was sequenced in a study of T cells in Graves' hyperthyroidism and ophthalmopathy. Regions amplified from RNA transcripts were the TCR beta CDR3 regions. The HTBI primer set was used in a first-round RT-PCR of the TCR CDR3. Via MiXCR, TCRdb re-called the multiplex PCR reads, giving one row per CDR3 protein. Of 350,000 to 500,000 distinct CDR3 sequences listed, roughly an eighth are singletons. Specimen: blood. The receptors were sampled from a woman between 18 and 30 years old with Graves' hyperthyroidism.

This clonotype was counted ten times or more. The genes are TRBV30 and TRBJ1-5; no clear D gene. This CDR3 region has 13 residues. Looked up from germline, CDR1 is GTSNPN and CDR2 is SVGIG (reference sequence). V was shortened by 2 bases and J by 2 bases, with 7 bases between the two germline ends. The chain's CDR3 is CAWSPDGNQPQHF. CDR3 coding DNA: TGTGCCTGGAGTCCGGACGGCAATCAGCCCCAGCATTTT.

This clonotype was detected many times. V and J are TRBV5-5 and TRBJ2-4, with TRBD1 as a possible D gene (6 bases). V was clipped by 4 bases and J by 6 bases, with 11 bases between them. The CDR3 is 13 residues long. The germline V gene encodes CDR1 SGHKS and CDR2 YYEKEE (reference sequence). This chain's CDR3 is CASSPTGLNIQYF. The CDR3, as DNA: TGTGCCAGCAGCCCCACAGGGTTAAACATTCAGTACTTC.

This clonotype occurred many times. The DNA for the CDR3 is TGTGCCAGCAGTTTAATTTCCGGGAGTGAGGGCCCCAGCCCCTACGAGCAGTACTTC. This translates into CASSLISGSEGPSPYEQYF. This sequence joins TRBV28 and TRBJ2-7; D is perhaps TRBD2 (6 bases). The CDR3 is made up of 19 amino acids. Germline V lookup: CDR1 MDHEN, CDR2 SYDVKM. The V end lost 2 bases, the J end lost 2 bases, and 25 bases lay between the germline ends.

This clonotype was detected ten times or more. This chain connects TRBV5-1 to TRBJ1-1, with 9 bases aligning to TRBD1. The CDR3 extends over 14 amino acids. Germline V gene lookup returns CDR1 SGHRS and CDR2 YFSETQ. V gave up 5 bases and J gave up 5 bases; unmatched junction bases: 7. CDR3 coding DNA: TGCGCCAGCAGACGGGACAGGGACAGGACTGAAGCTTTCTTT. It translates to CASRRDRDRTEAFF.

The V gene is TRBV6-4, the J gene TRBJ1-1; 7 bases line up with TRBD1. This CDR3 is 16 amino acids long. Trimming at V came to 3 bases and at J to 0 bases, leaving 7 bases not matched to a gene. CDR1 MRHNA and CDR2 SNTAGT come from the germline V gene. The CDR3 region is CASSESTGWMNTEAFF. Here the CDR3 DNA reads TGTGCCAGCAGTGAATCGACAGGGTGGATGAACACTGAAGCTTTCTTT.

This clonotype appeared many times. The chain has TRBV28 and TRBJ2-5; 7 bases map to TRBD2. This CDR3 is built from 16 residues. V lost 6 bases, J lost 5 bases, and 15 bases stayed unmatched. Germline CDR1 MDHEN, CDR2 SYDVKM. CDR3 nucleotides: TGTGCCAGCAGCCCGGGGAGGGCCACCCACGTGGAGACCCAGTACTTC. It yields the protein CASSPGRATHVETQYF.

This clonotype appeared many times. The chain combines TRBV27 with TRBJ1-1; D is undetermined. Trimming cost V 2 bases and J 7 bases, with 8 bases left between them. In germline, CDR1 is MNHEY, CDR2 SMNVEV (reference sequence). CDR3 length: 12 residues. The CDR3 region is CASSLPGGEAFF. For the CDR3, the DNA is TGTGCCAGCAGTTTACCGGGAGGTGAAGCTTTCTTT.

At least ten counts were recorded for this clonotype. The CDR3 DNA sequence: TGTGCCAGCAGCCAAGGACTAGCGGGAGCCCACAATGAGCAGTTCTTC. Amino acids: CASSQGLAGAHNEQFF. The genes are TRBV14 and TRBJ2-1; 12 bases map to TRBD2. V gave up 1 base and J gave up 5 bases; unmatched junction bases: 3. CDR1 and CDR2 (germline): SGHDN, FVKESK. The CDR3 spans 16 residues. Full variable domain (outside the CDR3, taken from reference TRBV14 and TRBJ2-1): EAGVTQFPSHSVIEKGQTVTLRCDPISGHDNLYWYRRVMGKEIKFLLHFVKESKQDESGMPNNRFLAERTGGTYSTLKVQPAELEDSGVYFCASSQGLAGAHNEQFFGPGTRLTVL.